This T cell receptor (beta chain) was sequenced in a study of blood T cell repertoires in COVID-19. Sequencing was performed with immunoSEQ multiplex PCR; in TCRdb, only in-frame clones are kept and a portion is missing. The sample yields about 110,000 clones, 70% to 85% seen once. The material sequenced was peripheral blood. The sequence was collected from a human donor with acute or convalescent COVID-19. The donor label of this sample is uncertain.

CDR3 in amino acids: CASSSLAGGPGYF. Written as DNA, the CDR3 is TGTGCCAGCAGCTCCCTAGCGGGGGGGCCTGGGTATTTT. The V gene is TRBV7-6, the J gene TRBJ2-3, with 12 positions matching TRBD2. Losses at the gene ends were 4 bases for V and 14 bases for J; bases not matched to a gene: 7. The CDR3 spans 13 residues. Germline V gene data show CDR1 as SGHVS and CDR2 as FNYEAQ.